This TCR beta chain was captured in a study of cytomegalovirus exposure and HLA in healthy donors (dated by TCRdb to about 2017). General notes on the study: According to an earlier analysis of 550 to 700 of the donors, 150 million to 200 million T cells yielded 100 million or so unique TCR beta sequences and about 300 Gb of sequence data. Approximately 310 gigabases of sequencing data and around 88 million unique TCR sequences made up an early release that covered over 550 HLA-typed donors. The genetic ancestry cluster associated with self-reported Caucasian donors included 80% to 90% of the roughly 400 genotyped donors. The study aimed to test whether cataloging public T cell receptors could reveal signatures of past pathogen exposure. The study profiled the T cell repertoires of more than 500 subjects by immunosequencing and related them to cytomegalovirus serostatus. A separate validation cohort of roughly 130 different subjects was used in addition to the approximately 640-subject first cohort. To predict cytomegalovirus infection status, the study combined high-throughput TCR immunosequencing, statistical association of individual TCRs with disease status, and machine learning. In a later analysis, previously published TCR beta repertoires from 600 to 850 donors were re-analyzed and high-resolution HLA genotyping was added so that TCR occurrence patterns could be studied. Rather than using new phenotypic data, the later analysis identified candidate immune exposures from TCR beta sequences and from how often those sequences occurred across donors. An earlier analysis of more than 450 of the donors used high-throughput TCR beta sequencing to judge whether each TCR beta V gene segment behaved as functional or pseudogenic. Donor age, sex, ethnicity and CMV serostatus were compiled together with the repertoire data. A later genetic analysis took genome-wide SNP genotypes for about 55% of the 666 donors and used that subset as a discovery cohort. All discovery cohort repertoires had been generated on a single sequencing platform. HLA typing included class I and class II loci at four-digit resolution. The number of donors typed differed by locus, with about 629-630 for A, B, C, DRB1 and DQB1, around 520 for DQA1, 600 to 610 for DPA1, and 450 to 480 for DPB1. Because of strong linkage in the cohort, roughly 5 DR-DQ haplotypes were treated as single units for association and clustering. Among around 400 genotyped donors of the cohort, an average of approximately 200,000 unique TCR beta nucleotide sequences was sequenced per donor, of which about 20% were non-productive. Here is what the overall study found, with its caveats: Most TCR sequences were observed very rarely across donors, whereas some public TCRs were present in many individuals. Some IMGT-functional V segments, including TRBV6-2 and TRBV6-3, could not be told apart with the 87-base-pair reads, so those segments were excluded. Because HLA typing was unavailable for some donors at each locus, only the typed subset was used in association tests. A later genetic analysis reported fewer N-insertions in productive TCRs among donors in an Asian-associated ancestry cluster than the roughly 720-donor mean. Correlated functional status among segregating V segments might reflect linkage disequilibrium, but an unknown experimental factor could not be ruled out. According to a later analysis, most CMV-associated TCR beta chains appeared to be HLA-restricted, and the HLA associations seemed to be driven largely by CMV exposure. Over 15 rarely observed V segments, including chromosome 9 orphons, were excluded from the earlier analysis of some 590 of the donors because counts were too low. Broadly in line with IMGT annotations, most TCR beta V segments showed up in productive rearrangements about 90% or about 30% of the time in an earlier analysis of 587 of the donors. A later analysis found that TCR association rates varied across HLA loci, with DRB1 alleles showing the most associated TCRs and HLA-C alleles the fewest. The only immune exposure information available for the cohort was CMV serostatus. The classifier was reported to diagnose cytomegalovirus status with high specificity and sensitivity in both the original and validation cohorts. The sequencing pipeline was judged likely to have produced a cluster of highly shared sequence variants as a technical artifact. In a later analysis, HLA-associated TCR beta chains showed more clonal expansion and lower generation probabilities than non-associated chains that were equally common. When HLA alleles, especially DR and DQ, strongly co-occurred, attributing TCR associations to individual alleles was difficult. According to the authors, the approach could potentially be generalized to other disease states and immunological phenotypes. An association between a missense DCLRE1C variant and V-gene and J-gene trimming of TCR beta chains was found in a later genetic analysis and replicated in an independent cohort. In vitro tests confirmed that a few of the cytomegalovirus-associated TCR beta chains recognize cytomegalovirus antigens. Sequencing depth was assumed to be roughly uniform across donors in the presence/absence analyses, though that assumption may not hold. Several of the top co-occurrence clusters appeared to be linked to parvovirus B19, influenza, CMV and Epstein-Barr virus, according to a later analysis. A further reported finding was that TCR beta sequences accurately predicted the HLA-A and HLA-B alleles for most subjects in the first cohort. At a false discovery rate of 0.05, a later analysis linked approximately 18,000 TCR beta sequences to specific HLA alleles. In the study, some 180 TCR beta chains were listed as associated with cytomegalovirus. Only TCR beta chains were sequenced in this cohort, and the absence of alpha or paired-chain data limited detectable features.

In the germline V gene (reference sequence), CDR1 corresponds to SEHNR and CDR2 to FQNEAQ. The CDR3 holds 15 amino acids from the cysteine to the phenylalanine. Just the 45-base CDR3 DNA is kept, in frame starting at base 1. Trimming takes 3 bases from V and 4 bases from J, and the germline ends sit 12 bases apart. The library was prepared using the immunoSEQ multiplex PCR assay. For the multiplex PCR, a mixture combining 60 forward primers for TCR Vbeta segments and 13 reverse primers for TCR Jbeta segments was used. A multiplex PCR assay on genomic DNA amplified the CDR3 region of rearranged TCR beta genes. The Illumina HiSeq System was used to sequence the amplified TCR beta libraries as 87-base-pair reads. The original methods were these. In a later analysis, 80 million or so unique TCR beta chains were counted across the 666 repertoires, and approximately 11 million of these chains were shared by at least two donors. Raw reads were error-corrected and collapsed into unique sequences by a nearest-neighbor algorithm in which closely related sequences were merged to remove PCR and sequencing errors. CDR3 sequences were aligned to IMGT reference sequences to assign V, D and J gene segments. For a sequence to be retained, at least a six-nucleotide match to both a V gene segment and a J gene segment was required. A rearrangement counted as productive if the CDR3 had no stop codons and remained in frame with V and J, and every other rearrangement counted as non-productive. Following IMGT convention, CDR3 was defined as the stretch from the second conserved V-encoded cysteine to the conserved J-encoded phenylalanine. The earlier analysis of approximately 500 of the donors excluded sequences that lacked an unambiguous match to a single V gene segment. An earlier analysis of several hundred of the donors called V segments functional above 56.7% productive rearrangements and segregating when the between-donor standard deviation exceeded 5%. A statistical classification framework was built for diagnosing cytomegalovirus status from the catalog of TCR beta chain sequences. V and J gene assignment, in a later analysis, came from comparing TCR nucleotide sequences with IMGT/GENE-DB human TR gene sequences. In a later analysis, CDR3 sequences and most-parsimonious VDJ recombination scenarios were assigned using the TCRdist pipeline. In a later analysis, every TCR beta chain was defined by the combination of its CDR3 amino acid sequence and its V-gene family, and reads without a unique V-gene family were dropped. To address suspected cross-contamination and a sequencing artifact, a later analysis removed 592 highly shared, low-generation-probability nucleotide sequences. For each public chain, a later analysis derived a clonal expansion index from normalized ranks of inferred template counts within each repertoire. A later analysis computed generation probabilities with a VDJ recombination model fitted to out-of-frame rearrangements, and checked the results against IGoR. In a later analysis, TCR-TCR, TCR-HLA and TCR-CMV co-occurrence was scored with hypergeometric tests, and a repertoire-size bias correction was applied to TCR pairs. In a later analysis, false discovery rates were estimated by permuting HLA or CMV assignments 20 times. In a later analysis, co-occurring TCRs were grouped using DBSCAN, and TCRdist sequence similarity was added for clustering within HLA-allele-positive subsets. For co-occurrence clustering, repertoires with fewer than 30,000 or more than 120,000 public chains were excluded, along with about five repertoires with anomalous nucleotide sharing. TCRdb carries this immuneACCESS record with in-frame sequences only. Its versions omit some clonotypes, under half of them owing to an unresolved V gene in the studies checked, with the rest unexplained. V and J calls plus clone size are reproduced from that table; the DNA served to infer D and trimming. Counted in this sample were roughly 200,000 clones; 65% to 90% of them appeared once. The ten top clones hold approximately 0.31% of the sample.

The cohort consisted of approximately 690 healthy bone marrow donors. All cohort members were sampled while nominally healthy, although unrecorded immune exposures were likely present. The donor was CMV seronegative and was included in the group of several hundred seronegative cohort members. A peripheral blood sample was provided by each donor, and peripheral blood mononuclear cells were used for TCR beta sequencing. The Qiagen DNeasy Blood Extraction Kit was used to extract genomic DNA from the blood cell samples. On this clone itself: Its target antigen remains unknown. Per-base qualities were not stored, and no clone one base away is much larger.

Here the chain combines TRBV7-9 and TRBJ2-2; D gene: possibly TRBD2, on 5 matching bases. The source is a woman in her 30s in good health and CMV-seronegative. Sequencing was performed on PBMCs. At the DNA level, the sequence is TGTGCCAGCAGCTTCTGGACTTTGTCCACCGGGGAGCTGTTTTTT. Its translation is CASSFWTLSTGELFF.